The clone carrying this T cell receptor (delta chain) was detected only a few times. The antigen remains unidentified. An end of the junction does not agree with germline; a read error may underlie this. Thymocytes were sorted as CD3+ TCRVdelta1+ TCRVdelta2- after alphabeta T cell depletion. The data were taken from a study of Vδ1+ human thymocytes. General study findings and limits: Thymic TRG and TRD repertoires appeared highly polyclonal, with Gaussian CDR3 length distributions. Many TRG clonotypes were shared between donors; TRD repertoires were essentially private. Around 20% of thymic delta-chain sequences were Vdelta2, with few Vdelta3, unlike blood Vdelta1+ controls.

RNA was extracted from the cells and then reverse transcribed. The CDR3 regions were amplified by multiplex PCR from V-gene primers to a constant-region primer. TCRdb re-called the multiplex PCR reads through CATT. The sample gives about 73,000 delta-chain clones, roughly a third of which show up once; over 0.2% is in the top ten. Per germline, CDR1 TSWWSYY and CDR2 QGS. This CDR3 has 24 residues. The sequencing input was Vdelta1+ gamma-delta thymocytes from the thymus. Indicated subset: FACS-sorted CD3+ TCRalphabeta- TCRVdelta1+ TCRVdelta2- thymocytes. J is TRDJ1 and V is TRDV1; 8 bases match TRDD2. The TCR originated in a boy younger than two who had congenital heart surgery. The CDR3 nucleotides are TGTGCTCTTGGGAGACCTATCCACAATCCTTCCTATAGGGCCTGGGCGGAATACACCGATAATCTCATCTTT. Its translation: CALGRPIHNPSYRAWAEYTDNLIF.